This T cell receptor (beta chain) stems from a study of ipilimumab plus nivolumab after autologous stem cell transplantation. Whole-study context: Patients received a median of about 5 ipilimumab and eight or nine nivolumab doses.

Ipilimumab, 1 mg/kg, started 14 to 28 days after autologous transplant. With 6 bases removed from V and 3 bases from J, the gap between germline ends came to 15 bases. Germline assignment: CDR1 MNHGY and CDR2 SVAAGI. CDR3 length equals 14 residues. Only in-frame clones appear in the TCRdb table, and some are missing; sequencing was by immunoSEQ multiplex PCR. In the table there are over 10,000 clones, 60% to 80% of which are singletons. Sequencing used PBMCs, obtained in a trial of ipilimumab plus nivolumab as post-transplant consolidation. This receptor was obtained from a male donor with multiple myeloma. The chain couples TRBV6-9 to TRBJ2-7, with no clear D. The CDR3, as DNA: TGTGCCAGCAGCCTCGCGGCCACTTACTACGAGCAGTACTTC. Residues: CASSLAATYYEQYF.